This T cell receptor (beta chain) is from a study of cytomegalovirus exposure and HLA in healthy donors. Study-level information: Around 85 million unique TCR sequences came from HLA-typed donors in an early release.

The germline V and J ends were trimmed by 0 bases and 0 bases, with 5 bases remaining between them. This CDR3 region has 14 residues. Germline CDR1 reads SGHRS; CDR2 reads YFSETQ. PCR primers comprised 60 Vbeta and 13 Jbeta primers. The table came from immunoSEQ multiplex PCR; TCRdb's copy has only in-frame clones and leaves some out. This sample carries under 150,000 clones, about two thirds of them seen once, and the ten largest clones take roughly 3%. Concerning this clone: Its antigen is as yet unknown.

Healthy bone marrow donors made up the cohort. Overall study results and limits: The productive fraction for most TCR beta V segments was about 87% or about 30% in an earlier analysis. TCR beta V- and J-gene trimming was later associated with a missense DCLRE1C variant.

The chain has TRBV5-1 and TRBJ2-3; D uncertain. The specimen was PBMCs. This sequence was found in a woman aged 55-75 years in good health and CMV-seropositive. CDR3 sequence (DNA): TGCGCCAGCAGCTTGGTACAGAGCACAGATACGCAGTATTTT. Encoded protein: CASSLVQSTDTQYF.